This TCR beta chain was recovered during a study of shared clonotypes between healthy human individuals. Background on the study: Sampling drew on donors who were a couple of women and a few men aged 18 to 49.

This CDR3 has 16 residues. V shed 5 bases and J shed 2 bases, with 19 bases lying between them. Germline CDR1 is MDHEN and CDR2 is SYDVKM. The repertoire was sequenced with immunoSEQ multiplex PCR; TCRdb's copy has only in-frame clones and lacks some. The sample includes more than 400,000 clones, almost 80% of them seen just once. The chain uses TRBV28 and TRBJ2-7; D is ambiguous. The sequencing sample was made of PBMCs. The sequence came from a woman aged 40 to 50 in good health. Some clones in this sample may be carry-over from other donors' samples. CDR3 sequence: CASSPFVGRPTYEQYF. The CDR3, as DNA: TGTGCCAGCAGTCCCTTCGTCGGGCGACCCACCTACGAGCAGTACTTC. Complete variable domain (other parts from reference TRBV28 and TRBJ2-7): DVKVTQSSRYLVKRTGEKVFLECVQDMDHENMFWYRQDPGLGLRLIYFSYDVKMKEKGDIPEGYSVSREKKERFSLILESASTNQTSMYLCASSPFVGRPTYEQYFGPGTRLTVT.